This TCR beta chain was recovered during a study of shared clonotypes between healthy human individuals. Profiling relied on immunoSEQ multiplex PCR, and the TCRdb table lists in-frame clones only, not all of them. The sample has hundreds of thousands of clones, about 80% seen once. The CDR3 is made up of 15 amino acids. Germline CDR1 SGHRS, CDR2 YFSETQ. Source material: memory CD4+ T cells sorted from blood. Subset defined: CD45RA-negative fraction. This clonotype was obtained from a woman aged 25 to 39 in good health. V and J are TRBV5-1 and TRBJ2-5, with TRBD1 as a possible D gene (5 bases). Gene TRBJ2-7 matches the end of the DNA better, so the J call may be wrong. The CDR3 reads CASSFDSSGPYEQYF. Here the CDR3 DNA reads TGCGCCAGCAGCTTTGACAGCAGTGGGCCATACGAGCAGTACTTC.